A selection of T cell receptor beta chains follows, all from one sample in a study of immune evolution from preneoplasia to lung adenocarcinoma. Generated by immunoSEQ multiplex PCR, the TCRdb table keeps only in-frame clones and is missing some. The sample yields nearly 5,500 clones, more than 75% seen once. Sequenced input: FFPE invasive lung adenocarcinoma tissue. The origin of the receptors is a person between 50 and 69 years old with lung adenocarcinoma. Each CDR3 is given with its conserved first and last residue. Fields, in order: V gene, clone size, D gene, J gene, CDR3 protein. The D gene is left open where the match is weak. Size is stated for part of the rows, as once, few or many counts, or as a class when the clone is expanded.

V gene: TRBV7-9; clone size: -; D gene: TRBD1; J gene: TRBJ1-4; CDR3 protein: CASSLAGTGYSNEKLFF
V gene: TRBV5-6; clone size: -; D gene: -; J gene: TRBJ2-3; CDR3 protein: CASSFPGADTQYF
V gene: TRBV5-1; clone size: -; D gene: TRBD2; J gene: TRBJ2-1; CDR3 protein: CASSTTGLAGVNEQFF
V gene: TRBV30; clone size: -; D gene: -; J gene: TRBJ2-4; CDR3 protein: CAWSVQAAYIQYF
V gene: TRBV15; clone size: -; D gene: -; J gene: TRBJ1-1; CDR3 protein: CATSRDQVVNTEAFF
V gene: TRBV4-1; clone size: -; D gene: -; J gene: TRBJ2-7; CDR3 protein: CASSQERGPSYEQYF
V gene: TRBV6-1; clone size: -; D gene: TRBD1; J gene: TRBJ2-7; CDR3 protein: CASGQAYEQYF
V gene: TRBV28; clone size: -; D gene: TRBD2; J gene: TRBJ2-3; CDR3 protein: CASSGLAGQYF
V gene: TRBV6-1; clone size: -; D gene: TRBD1; J gene: TRBJ1-1; CDR3 protein: CASSEGLGTGSEAFF
V gene: TRBV28; clone size: -; D gene: -; J gene: TRBJ1-2; CDR3 protein: CASSLQEYGYTF
V gene: TRBV27; clone size: -; D gene: -; J gene: TRBJ2-5; CDR3 protein: CASKFWGSGETQYF
V gene: TRBV28; clone size: few; D gene: TRBD1; J gene: TRBJ1-5; CDR3 protein: CASSSRQGGQPQHF
V gene: TRBV7-6; clone size: -; D gene: TRBD2; J gene: TRBJ2-7; CDR3 protein: CASSPGLAGGGYEQYF
V gene: TRBV11-2; clone size: -; D gene: TRBD2; J gene: TRBJ2-2; CDR3 protein: CASSLDRGRGGELFF
V gene: TRBV28; clone size: -; D gene: -; J gene: TRBJ2-1; CDR3 protein: CASRKGQSSYNEQFF
V gene: TRBV18; clone size: -; D gene: -; J gene: TRBJ2-3; CDR3 protein: CASSPPSQDQDTQYF
V gene: TRBV28; clone size: -; D gene: TRBD1; J gene: TRBJ1-5; CDR3 protein: CASSPSTGTQPQHF
V gene: TRBV10-1; clone size: -; D gene: -; J gene: TRBJ2-1; CDR3 protein: CAGRLRDFNEQFF
V gene: TRBV19; clone size: -; D gene: -; J gene: TRBJ1-3; CDR3 protein: CASSIRRTGGNTIYF
V gene: TRBV9; clone size: few; D gene: TRBD2; J gene: TRBJ2-3; CDR3 protein: CASSSGTSGSGADTQYF
V gene: TRBV25-1; clone size: -; D gene: -; J gene: TRBJ2-1; CDR3 protein: CASSVSLGGFYNEQFF
V gene: TRBV16; clone size: -; D gene: -; J gene: TRBJ1-5; CDR3 protein: CASSQSRGAGEPQHF
V gene: TRBV14; clone size: few; D gene: -; J gene: TRBJ2-1; CDR3 protein: CASSQGSLGHEQFF
V gene: TRBV2; clone size: -; D gene: -; J gene: TRBJ2-6; CDR3 protein: CASTQEGWSGANVLTF
V gene: TRBV19; clone size: -; D gene: -; J gene: TRBJ2-3; CDR3 protein: CASRGAAGADTQYF
V gene: TRBV28; clone size: once; D gene: -; J gene: TRBJ2-7; CDR3 protein: CATLDAKYEQYF
V gene: TRBV5-6; clone size: -; D gene: TRBD1; J gene: TRBJ1-3; CDR3 protein: CATLTGESTGNTIYF
V gene: TRBV4-1; clone size: -; D gene: TRBD2; J gene: TRBJ2-7; CDR3 protein: CASSQVALAGTPYEQYF